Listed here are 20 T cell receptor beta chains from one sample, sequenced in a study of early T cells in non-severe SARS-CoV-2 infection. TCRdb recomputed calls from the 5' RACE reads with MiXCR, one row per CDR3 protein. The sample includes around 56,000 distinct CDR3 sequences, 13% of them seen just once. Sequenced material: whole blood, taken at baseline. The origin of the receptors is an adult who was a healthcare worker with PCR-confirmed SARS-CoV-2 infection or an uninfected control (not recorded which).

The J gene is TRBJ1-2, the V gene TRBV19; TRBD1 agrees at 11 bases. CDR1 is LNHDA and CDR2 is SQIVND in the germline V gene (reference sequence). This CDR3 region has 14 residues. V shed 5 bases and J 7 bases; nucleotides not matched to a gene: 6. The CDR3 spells CASSAGQGAGGYTF. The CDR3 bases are TGTGCCAGTAGTGCTGGACAGGGGGCGGGTGGCTACACCTTC. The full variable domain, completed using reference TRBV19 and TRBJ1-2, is DGGITQSPKYLFRKEGQNVTLSCEQNLNHDAMYWYRQDPGQGLRLIYYSQIVNDFQKGDIAEGYSVSREKKESFPLTVTSAQKNPTAFYLCASSAGQGAGGYTFGSGTRLTVV.

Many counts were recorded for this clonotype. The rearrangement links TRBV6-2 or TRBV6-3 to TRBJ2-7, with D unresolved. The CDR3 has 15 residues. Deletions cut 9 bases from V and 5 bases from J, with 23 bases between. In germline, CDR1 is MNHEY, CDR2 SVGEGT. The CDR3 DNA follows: TGTGCCAGTAGTGGCACCGACCATCTACGGAACGAGCAGTACTTC. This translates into CASSGTDHLRNEQYF.

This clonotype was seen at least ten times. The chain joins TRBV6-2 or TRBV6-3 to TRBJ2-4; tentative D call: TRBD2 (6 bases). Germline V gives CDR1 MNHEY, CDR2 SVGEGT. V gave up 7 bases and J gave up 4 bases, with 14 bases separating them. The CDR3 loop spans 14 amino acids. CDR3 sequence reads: CASTDWGTKNIQYF. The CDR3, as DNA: TGTGCCAGCACTGACTGGGGGACTAAAAACATTCAGTACTTC.

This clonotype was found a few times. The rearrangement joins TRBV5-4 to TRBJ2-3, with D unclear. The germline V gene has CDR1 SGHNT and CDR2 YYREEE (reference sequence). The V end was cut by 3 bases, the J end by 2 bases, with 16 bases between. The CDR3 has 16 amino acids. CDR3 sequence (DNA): TGTGCCAGCAGCTCCCGTTCTGAGGCCCCCACAGATACGCAGTATTTT. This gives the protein CASSSRSEAPTDTQYF.

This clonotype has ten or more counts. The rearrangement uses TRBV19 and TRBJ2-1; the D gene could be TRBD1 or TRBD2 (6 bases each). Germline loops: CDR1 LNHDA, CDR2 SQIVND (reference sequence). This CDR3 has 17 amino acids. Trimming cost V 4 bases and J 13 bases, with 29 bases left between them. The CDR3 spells CASSTLSSGAVANGQFF. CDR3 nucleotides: TGTGCCAGTAGTACCCTCTCTTCGGGGGCGGTTGCTAATGGTCAGTTCTTC.

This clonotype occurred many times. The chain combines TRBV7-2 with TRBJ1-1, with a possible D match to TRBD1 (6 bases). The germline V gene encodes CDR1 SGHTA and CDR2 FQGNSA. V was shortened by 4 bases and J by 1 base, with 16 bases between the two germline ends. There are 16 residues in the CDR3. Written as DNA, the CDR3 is TGTGCCAGCAGCTCCAAAGGAGGGGGGGCGAACACTGAAGCTTTCTTT. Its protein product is CASSSKGGGANTEAFF.

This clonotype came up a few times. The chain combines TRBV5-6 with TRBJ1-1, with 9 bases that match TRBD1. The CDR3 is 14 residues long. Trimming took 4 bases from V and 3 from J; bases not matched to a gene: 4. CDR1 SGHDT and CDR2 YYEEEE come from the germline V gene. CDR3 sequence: CASSGTGKYTEAFF. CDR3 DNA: TGTGCCAGCAGCGGGACAGGGAAGTACACTGAAGCTTTCTTT. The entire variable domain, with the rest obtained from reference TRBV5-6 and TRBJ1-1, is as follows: DAGVTQSPTHLIKTRGQQVTLRCSPKSGHDTVSWYQQALGQGPQFIFQYYEEEERQRGNFPDRFSGHQFPNYSSELNVNALLLGDSALYLCASSGTGKYTEAFFGQGTRLTVV.

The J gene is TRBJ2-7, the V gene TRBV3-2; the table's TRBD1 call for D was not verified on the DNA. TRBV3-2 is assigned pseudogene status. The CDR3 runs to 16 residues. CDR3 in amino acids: CASSLSGQLCYYEQYF. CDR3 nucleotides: TGTGCCAGCAGCCTTTCCGGACAGTTGTGTTACTACGAGCAGTACTTC.

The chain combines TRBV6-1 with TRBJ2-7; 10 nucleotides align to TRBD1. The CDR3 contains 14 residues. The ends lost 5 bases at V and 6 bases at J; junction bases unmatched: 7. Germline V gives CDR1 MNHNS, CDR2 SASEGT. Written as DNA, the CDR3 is TGTGCCAGCAGTCTCCCGACAGGGGGCCCCGAGCAGTACTTC. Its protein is CASSLPTGGPEQYF.

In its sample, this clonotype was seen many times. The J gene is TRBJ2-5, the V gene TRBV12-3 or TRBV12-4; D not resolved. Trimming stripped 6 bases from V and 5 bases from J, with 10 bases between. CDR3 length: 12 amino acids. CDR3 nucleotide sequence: TGTGCCAGCAGATCCTACGGGGAGACCCAGTACTTC. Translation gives CASRSYGETQYF.

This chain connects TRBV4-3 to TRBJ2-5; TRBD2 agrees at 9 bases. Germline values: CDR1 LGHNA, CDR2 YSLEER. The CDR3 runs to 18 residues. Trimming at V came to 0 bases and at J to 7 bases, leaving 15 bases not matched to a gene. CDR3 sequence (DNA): TGCGCCAGCAGCCAAGAGTCCCCGTGGGCTAGCGGGATAAGGACCCAGTACTTC. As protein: CASSQESPWASGIRTQYF.

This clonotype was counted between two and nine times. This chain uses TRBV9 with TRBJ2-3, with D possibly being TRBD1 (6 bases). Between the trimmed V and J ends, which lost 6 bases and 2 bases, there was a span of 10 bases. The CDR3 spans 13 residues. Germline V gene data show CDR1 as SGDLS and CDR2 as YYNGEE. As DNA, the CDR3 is TGTGCCAGCAAGGACAGATACACAGATACGCAGTATTTT. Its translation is CASKDRYTDTQYF. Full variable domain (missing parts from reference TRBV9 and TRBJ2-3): DSGVTQTPKHLITATGQRVTLRCSPRSGDLSVYWYQQSLDQGLQFLIQYYNGEERAKGNILERFSAQQFPDLHSELNLSSLELGDSALYFCASKDRYTDTQYFGPGTRLTVL.

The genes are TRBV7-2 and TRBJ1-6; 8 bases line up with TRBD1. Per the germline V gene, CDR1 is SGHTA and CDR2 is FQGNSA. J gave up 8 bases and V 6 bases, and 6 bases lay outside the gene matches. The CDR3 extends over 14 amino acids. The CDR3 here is CASSGQGVHSPLHF. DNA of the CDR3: TGTGCCAGCAGTGGACAGGGCGTTCATTCACCCCTCCACTTT.

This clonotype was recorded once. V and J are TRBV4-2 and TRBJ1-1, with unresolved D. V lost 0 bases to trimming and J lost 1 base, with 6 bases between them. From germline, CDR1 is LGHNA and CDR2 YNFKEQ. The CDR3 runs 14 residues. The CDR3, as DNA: TGTGCCAGCAGCCAAGATGACTCGAACACTGAAGCTTTCTTT. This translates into CASSQDDSNTEAFF.

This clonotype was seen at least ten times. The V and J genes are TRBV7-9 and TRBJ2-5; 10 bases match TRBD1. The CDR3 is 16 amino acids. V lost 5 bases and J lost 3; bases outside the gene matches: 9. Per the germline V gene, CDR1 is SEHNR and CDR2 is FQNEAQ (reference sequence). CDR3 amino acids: CASSRRSGTGEETQYF. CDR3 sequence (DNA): TGTGCCAGCAGCCGACGAAGCGGGACAGGGGAAGAGACCCAGTACTTC.

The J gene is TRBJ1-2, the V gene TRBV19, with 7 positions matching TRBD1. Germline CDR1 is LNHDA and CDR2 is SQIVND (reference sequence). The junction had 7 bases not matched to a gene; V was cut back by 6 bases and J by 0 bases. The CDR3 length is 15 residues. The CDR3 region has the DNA TGTGCCAGTAGGACAGGGCCCTTTTCTAACTATGGCTACACCTTC. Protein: CASRTGPFSNYGYTF.

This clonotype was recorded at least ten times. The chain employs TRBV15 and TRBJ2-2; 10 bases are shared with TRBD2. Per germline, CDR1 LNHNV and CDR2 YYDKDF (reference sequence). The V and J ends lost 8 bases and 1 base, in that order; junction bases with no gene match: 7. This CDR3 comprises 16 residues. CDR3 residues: CATLAGEMKNTGELFF. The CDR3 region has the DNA TGTGCCACCCTAGCGGGGGAGATGAAGAACACCGGGGAGCTGTTTTTT.

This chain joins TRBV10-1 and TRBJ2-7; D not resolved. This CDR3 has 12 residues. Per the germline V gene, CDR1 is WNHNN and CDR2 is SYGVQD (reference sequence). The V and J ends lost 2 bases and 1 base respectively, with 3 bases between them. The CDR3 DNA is TGCGCCAGCAGTGAGGGGTCCTACGAGCAGTACTTC. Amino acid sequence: CASSEGSYEQYF.

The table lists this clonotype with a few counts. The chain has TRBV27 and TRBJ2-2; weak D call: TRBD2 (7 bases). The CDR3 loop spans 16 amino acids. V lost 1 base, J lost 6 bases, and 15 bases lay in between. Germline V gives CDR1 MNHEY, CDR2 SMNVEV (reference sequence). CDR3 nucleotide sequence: TGTGCCAGCAGTTTATTAGGAGGGGGGGCGGCCGGGGAGCTGTTTTTT. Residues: CASSLLGGGAAGELFF.

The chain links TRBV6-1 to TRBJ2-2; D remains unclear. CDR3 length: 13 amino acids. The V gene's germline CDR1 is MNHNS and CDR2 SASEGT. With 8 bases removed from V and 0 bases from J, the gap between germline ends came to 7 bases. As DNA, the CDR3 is TGTGCCAGCCGGTATACGAACACCGGGGAGCTGTTTTTT. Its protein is CASRYTNTGELFF.